What follows is one T cell receptor beta chain and its context. The antigen is not known. The data derive from a study of radiation and T cells in renal cell carcinoma. At the level of the study: Nephrectomy followed 15 Gy stereotactic body radiation by 4 weeks. Study results and caveats: In blood, top tumor clones expanded by 2 weeks, shrinking by 4.

The repertoire was sequenced with immunoSEQ multiplex PCR; TCRdb's copy has only in-frame clones and lacks some. The top ten hold approximately 7.9% of the sample, which has about 88,000 clones, 80% to 90% seen once. Documented time point: baseline pretreatment blood. Described treatment: 15 Gy SBRT to primary tumor, nephrectomy 4 weeks later. After SBRT, blood was collected at 2 and 4 weeks, plus baseline. The tumor was a clear cell renal cell carcinoma. This sample comprised blood, obtained from a patient whose treatment included radiotherapy and nephrectomy. The sequence was collected from a man in his fifties or sixties with renal cell carcinoma.

The CDR3 loop is CASSPGGRGYLSYEQYF. The CDR3 bases are TGCGCCAGCAGCCCGGGTGGCAGGGGGTACCTGTCCTACGAGCAGTACTTC. This chain uses TRBV4-1 with TRBJ2-7, with 7 bases lining up with TRBD1. The CDR3 length is 17 residues. The germline CDR1 and CDR2 sequences are MGHRA and YSYEKL. J gave up 1 base and V 4 bases, and 13 bases lay outside the gene matches.